This entry lists 4 T cell receptor beta chains sequenced from one sample in a study of tissue T cells after allogeneic stem cell transplantation. Data came from immunoSEQ multiplex PCR; TCRdb stores just in-frame clones and leaves some out. The sample has about 20,000 clones, 70% seen once. The material sequenced was spleen. These TCRs come from a female BALB/c mouse in good health. This mouse strain has H2-d as its MHC haplotype.

Notes on this clone: Gene names are mouse gene names. The sequence runs out 1 residue before the end of the CDR3; the remainder is reconstructed from the germline J gene. The chain employs TRBV2 and TRBJ2-1; 14 bases align to TRBD2. Germline lookup yields CDR1 LGHNA and CDR2 YSYQKL. The CDR3 has 15 amino acids. V dropped 3 bases and J dropped 7; count of bases not matched to a gene: 2. This CDR3 reads CASSQRDWGGAEQFF. Incomplete CDR3 DNA: TGTGCCAGCAGCCAGAGGGACTGGGGGGGCGCTGAGCAGTTC.

With respect to this clone: Mouse germline and gene names are used. The DNA ends 1 residue before the CDR3 does, and the rest of the CDR3 is filled in from the germline J gene. This chain uses TRBV20 with TRBJ2-7; 9 nucleotides match TRBD2. V shed 0 bases, J shed 0 bases, and the junction held 3 bases outside the gene matches. This CDR3 comprises 15 residues. The germline V gene has CDR1 GFQATS and CDR2 STVNSAI. This CDR3 reads CGARDVGGASYEQYF. Partial CDR3 DNA: TGTGGTGCTAGGGACGTTGGGGGGGCCTCCTATGAACAGTAC.

With respect to this clone: Gene names and germline refer to mouse. The read comes to an end 1 residue before the CDR3 does, leaving the germline J gene to fill in the end. The gene calls are TRBV13-1 and TRBJ1-1, with 8 bases identical to TRBD1. The CDR3 totals 15 residues. Germline-derived CDR1 and CDR2 are NSHNY and SYGAGN. V gave up 0 bases and J gave up 0 bases; unmatched junction bases: 1. This CDR3 is CASSDAGGANTEVFF. The CDR3 bases that were read are TGTGCCAGCAGTGATGCAGGGGGCGCAAACACAGAAGTCTTC.

A remark on this clone: Mouse gene names apply. The CDR3 end falls 1 residue outside the read, so it is completed with the germline J gene. This sequence joins TRBV19 and TRBJ1-3, with D uncertain. Germline V gene lookup returns CDR1 FNHDT and CDR2 SITEND (reference sequence). V was clipped by 1 base and J by 7 bases, with 3 bases between them. This CDR3 region has 11 residues. The CDR3 region is CASSISNTLYF. The DNA read from the CDR3 is TGTGCCAGCAGTATATCGAATACGCTCTAT.